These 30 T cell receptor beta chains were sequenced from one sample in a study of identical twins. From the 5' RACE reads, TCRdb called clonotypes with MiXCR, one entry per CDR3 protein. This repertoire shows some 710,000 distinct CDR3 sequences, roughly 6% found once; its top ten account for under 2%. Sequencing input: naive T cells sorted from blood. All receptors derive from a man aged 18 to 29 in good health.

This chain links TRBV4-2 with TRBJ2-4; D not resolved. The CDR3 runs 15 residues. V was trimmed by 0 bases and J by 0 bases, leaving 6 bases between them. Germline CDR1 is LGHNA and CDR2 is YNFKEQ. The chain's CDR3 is CASSQESVAKNIQYF. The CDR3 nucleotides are TGTGCCAGCAGCCAAGAATCCGTAGCCAAAAACATTCAGTACTTC.

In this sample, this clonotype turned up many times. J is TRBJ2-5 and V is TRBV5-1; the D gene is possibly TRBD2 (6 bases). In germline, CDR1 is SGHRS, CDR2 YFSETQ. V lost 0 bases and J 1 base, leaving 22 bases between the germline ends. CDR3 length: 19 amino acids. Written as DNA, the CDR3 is TGCGCCAGCAGCTTGGCCCGCATGGGGAGCGGGTATAGCCAAGAGACCCAGTACTTC. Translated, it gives CASSLARMGSGYSQETQYF.

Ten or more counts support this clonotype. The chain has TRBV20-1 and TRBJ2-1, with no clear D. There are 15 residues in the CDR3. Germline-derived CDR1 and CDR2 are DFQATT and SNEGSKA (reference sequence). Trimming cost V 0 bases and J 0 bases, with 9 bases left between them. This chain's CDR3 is CSARDTVSSYNEQFF. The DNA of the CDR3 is TGCAGTGCTAGAGATACGGTTAGCTCCTACAATGAGCAGTTCTTC.

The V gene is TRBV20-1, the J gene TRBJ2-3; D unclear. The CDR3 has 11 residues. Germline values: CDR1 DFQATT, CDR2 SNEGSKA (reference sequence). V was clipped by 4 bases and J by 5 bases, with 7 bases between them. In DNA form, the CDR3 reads TGCAGTGCTAACCCGGGAGATACGCAGTATTTT. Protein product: CSANPGDTQYF.

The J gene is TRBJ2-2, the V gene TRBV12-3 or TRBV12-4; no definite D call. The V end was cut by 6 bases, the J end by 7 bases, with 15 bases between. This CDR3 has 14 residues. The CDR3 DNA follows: TGTGCCAGCAGCCCTCAGGAGTGGCGCGGGGAGCTGTTTTTT. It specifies CASSPQEWRGELFF.

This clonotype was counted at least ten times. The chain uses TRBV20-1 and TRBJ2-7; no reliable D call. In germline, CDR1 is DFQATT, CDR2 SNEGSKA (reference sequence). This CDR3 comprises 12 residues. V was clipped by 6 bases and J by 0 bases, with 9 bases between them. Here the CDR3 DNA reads TGCAGTGCCCATATAAGCTCCTACGAGCAGTACTTC. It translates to CSAHISSYEQYF.

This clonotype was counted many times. The CDR3 coding sequence is TGCGCCAGCAGCTTTAGTAGCCTAGCGGATAACTCCTACAATGAGCAGTTCTTC. It translates to CASSFSSLADNSYNEQFF. This chain joins TRBV5-1 and TRBJ2-1; 7 bases line up with TRBD2. The CDR3 runs 18 residues. CDR1 is SGHRS, CDR2 YFSETQ, per germline. V gave up 2 bases and J gave up 0 bases; unmatched junction bases: 11.

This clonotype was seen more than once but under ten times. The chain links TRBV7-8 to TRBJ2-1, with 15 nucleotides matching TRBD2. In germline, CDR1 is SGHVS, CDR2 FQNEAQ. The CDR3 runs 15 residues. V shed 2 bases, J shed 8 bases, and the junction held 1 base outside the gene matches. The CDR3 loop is CASSLWTSGRDEQFF. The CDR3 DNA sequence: TGTGCCAGCAGCTTATGGACTAGCGGGAGGGATGAGCAGTTCTTC.

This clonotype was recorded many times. CDR3 sequence (DNA): TGTGCCAGCAGCTCTATCGCTAGCGGGAGGGACTACAATGAGCAGTTCTTC. Protein sequence: CASSSIASGRDYNEQFF. This chain joins TRBV7-2 and TRBJ2-1, with 12 bases aligning to TRBD2. This CDR3 spans 17 amino acids. Germline V gene sequence: CDR1 SGHTA, CDR2 FQGNSA. The ends lost 4 bases at V and 3 bases at J; junction bases unmatched: 7.

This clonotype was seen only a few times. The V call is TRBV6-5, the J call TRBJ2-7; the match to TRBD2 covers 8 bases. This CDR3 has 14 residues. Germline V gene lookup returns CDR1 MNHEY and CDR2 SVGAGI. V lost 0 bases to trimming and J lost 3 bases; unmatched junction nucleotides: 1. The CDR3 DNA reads TGTGCCAGCAGTTACTCTAGCGGGGTCTACGAGCAGTACTTC. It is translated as CASSYSSGVYEQYF.

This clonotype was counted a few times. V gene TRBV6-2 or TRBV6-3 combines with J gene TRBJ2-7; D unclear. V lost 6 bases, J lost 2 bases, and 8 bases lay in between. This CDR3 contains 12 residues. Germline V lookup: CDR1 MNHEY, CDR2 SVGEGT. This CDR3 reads CASSADPYEQYF. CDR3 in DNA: TGTGCCAGCAGCGCGGACCCCTACGAGCAGTACTTC.

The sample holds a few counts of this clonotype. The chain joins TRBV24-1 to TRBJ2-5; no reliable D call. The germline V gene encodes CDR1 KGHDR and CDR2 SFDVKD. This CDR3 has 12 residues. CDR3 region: CANRAVGETQYF. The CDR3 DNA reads TGTGCGAACCGGGCGGTCGGAGAGACCCAGTACTTC.

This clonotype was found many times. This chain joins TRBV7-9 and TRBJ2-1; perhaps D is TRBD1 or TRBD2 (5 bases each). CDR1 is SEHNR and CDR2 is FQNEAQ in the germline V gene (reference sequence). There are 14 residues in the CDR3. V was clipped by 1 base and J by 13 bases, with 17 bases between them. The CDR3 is CASSLGGIPLLQFF. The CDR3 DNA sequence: TGTGCCAGCAGCTTAGGGGGGATACCCCTCCTCCAGTTCTTC.

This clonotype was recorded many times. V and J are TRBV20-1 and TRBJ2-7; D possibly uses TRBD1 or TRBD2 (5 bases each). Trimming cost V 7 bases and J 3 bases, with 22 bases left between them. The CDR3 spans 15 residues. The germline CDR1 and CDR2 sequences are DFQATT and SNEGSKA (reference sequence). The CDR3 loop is CSVPRSPWGNYEQYF. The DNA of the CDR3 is TGCAGTGTCCCTAGGTCCCCCTGGGGGAACTACGAGCAGTACTTC.

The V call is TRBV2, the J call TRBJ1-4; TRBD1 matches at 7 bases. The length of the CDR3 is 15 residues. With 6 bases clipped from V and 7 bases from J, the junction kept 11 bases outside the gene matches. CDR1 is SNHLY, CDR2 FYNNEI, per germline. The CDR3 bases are TGTGCCAGCAGGACAGGGCCCGGGGTTGGTGAAAAACTGTTTTTT. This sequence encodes CASRTGPGVGEKLFF.

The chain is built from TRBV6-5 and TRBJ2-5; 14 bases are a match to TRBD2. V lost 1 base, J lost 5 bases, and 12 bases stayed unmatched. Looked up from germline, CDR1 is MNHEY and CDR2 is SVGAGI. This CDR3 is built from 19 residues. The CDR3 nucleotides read TGTGCCAGCAGTTACTACGGGACTAGCGGGAGCACCCGACTCGAGACCCAGTACTTC. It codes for CASSYYGTSGSTRLETQYF.

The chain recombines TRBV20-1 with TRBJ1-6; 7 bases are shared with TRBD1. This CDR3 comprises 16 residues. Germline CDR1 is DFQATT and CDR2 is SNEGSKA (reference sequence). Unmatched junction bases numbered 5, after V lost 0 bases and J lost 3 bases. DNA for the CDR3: TGCAGTGCTAGAGAGGGGACAGCGCTCTATAATTCACCCCTCCACTTT. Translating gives CSAREGTALYNSPLHF.

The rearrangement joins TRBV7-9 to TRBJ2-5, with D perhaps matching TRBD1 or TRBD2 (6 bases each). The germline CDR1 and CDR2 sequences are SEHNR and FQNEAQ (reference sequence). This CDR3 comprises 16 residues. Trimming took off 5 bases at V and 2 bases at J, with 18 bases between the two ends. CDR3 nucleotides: TGTGCCAGCAGCCTCCCGGGGGCCCCCCTGCAAGAGACCCAGTACTTC. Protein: CASSLPGAPLQETQYF.

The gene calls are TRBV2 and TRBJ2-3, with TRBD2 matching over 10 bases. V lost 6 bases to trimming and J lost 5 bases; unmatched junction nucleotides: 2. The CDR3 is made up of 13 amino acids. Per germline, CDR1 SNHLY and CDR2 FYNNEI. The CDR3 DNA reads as TGTGCCAGCAGCATAGCGGGAGGAGATACGCAGTATTTT. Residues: CASSIAGGDTQYF.

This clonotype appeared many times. The CDR3 DNA reads as TGCGCCAGCAGCTTCAGCCCGGAGAGGAACACTGAAGCTTTCTTT. It is translated as CASSFSPERNTEAFF. The chain has TRBV5-1 and TRBJ1-1, with D hard to call. The length of the CDR3 is 15 residues. With 2 bases removed from V and 1 base from J, the gap between germline ends came to 12 bases. The germline V gene has CDR1 SGHRS and CDR2 YFSETQ.

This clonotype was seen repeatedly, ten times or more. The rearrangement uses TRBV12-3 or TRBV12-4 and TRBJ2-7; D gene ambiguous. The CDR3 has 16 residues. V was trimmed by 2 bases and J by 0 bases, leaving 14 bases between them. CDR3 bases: TGTGCCAGCAGTTTACTTACGGGCCTGAGCTCCTACGAGCAGTACTTC. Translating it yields CASSLLTGLSSYEQYF.

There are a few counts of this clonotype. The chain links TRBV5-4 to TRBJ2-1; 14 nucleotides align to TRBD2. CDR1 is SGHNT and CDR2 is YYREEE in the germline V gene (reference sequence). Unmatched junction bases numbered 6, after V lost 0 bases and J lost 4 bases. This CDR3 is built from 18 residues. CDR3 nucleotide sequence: TGTGCCAGCAGCTTGGGACTAGCGGGAGGGCCGATATACAATGAGCAGTTCTTC. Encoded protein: CASSLGLAGGPIYNEQFF.

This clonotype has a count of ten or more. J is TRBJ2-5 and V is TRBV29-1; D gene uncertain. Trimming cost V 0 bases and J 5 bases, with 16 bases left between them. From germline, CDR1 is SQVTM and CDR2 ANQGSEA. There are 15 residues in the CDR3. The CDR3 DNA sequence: TGCAGCGTTGAAGATCTCAACACCAGGACGGAGACCCAGTACTTC. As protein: CSVEDLNTRTETQYF. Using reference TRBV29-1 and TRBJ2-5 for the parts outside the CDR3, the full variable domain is SAVISQKPSRDICQRGTSLTIQCQVDSQVTMMFWYRQQPGQSLTLIATANQGSEATYESGFVIDKFPISRPNLTFSTLTVSNMSPEDSSIYLCSVEDLNTRTETQYFGPGTRLLVL.

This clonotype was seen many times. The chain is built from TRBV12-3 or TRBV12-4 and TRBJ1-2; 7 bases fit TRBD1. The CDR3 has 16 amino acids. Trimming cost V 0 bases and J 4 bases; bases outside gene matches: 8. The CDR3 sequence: CASSLAEKDRTYGYTF. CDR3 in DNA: TGTGCCAGCAGTTTAGCGGAGAAGGACAGGACCTATGGCTACACCTTC.

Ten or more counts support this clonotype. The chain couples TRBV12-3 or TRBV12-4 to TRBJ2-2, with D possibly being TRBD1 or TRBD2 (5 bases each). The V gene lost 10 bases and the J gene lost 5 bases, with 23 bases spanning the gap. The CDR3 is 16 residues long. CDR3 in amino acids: CATHRFGAEATGELFF. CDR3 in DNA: TGTGCCACCCACAGGTTCGGTGCGGAGGCAACCGGGGAGCTGTTTTTT.

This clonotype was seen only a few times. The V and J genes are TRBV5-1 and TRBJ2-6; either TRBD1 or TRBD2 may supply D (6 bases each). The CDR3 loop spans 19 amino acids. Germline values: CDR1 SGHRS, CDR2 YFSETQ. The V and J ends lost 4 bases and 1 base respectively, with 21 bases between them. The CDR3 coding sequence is TGCGCCAGCAGCCCCGGGGGCGGGATGGAACTATCTGGGGCCAACGTCCTGACTTTC. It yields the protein CASSPGGGMELSGANVLTF.

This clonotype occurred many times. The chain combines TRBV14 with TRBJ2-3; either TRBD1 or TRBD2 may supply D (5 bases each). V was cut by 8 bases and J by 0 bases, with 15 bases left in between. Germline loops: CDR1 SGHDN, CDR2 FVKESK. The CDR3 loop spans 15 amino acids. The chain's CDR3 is CASGTGITSTDTQYF. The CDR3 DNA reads TGTGCCAGCGGGACGGGGATAACTAGCACAGATACGCAGTATTTT.

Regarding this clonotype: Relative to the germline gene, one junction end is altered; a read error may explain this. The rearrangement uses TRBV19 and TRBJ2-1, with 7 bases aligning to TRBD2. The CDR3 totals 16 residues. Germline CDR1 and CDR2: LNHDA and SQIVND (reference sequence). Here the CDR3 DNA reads TGTGCCAGAAGTACCCCGGCCCTGGGAGGGTACGGTGAGCAGTTCTTC. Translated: CARSTPALGGYGEQFF.

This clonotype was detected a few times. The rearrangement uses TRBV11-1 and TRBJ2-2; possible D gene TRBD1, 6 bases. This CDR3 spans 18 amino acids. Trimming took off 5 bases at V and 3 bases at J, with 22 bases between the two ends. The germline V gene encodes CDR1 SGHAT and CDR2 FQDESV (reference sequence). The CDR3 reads CASSQNRAPSRDTGELFF. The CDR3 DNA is TGTGCCAGCAGCCAAAACAGGGCACCAAGTCGGGACACCGGGGAGCTGTTTTTT.

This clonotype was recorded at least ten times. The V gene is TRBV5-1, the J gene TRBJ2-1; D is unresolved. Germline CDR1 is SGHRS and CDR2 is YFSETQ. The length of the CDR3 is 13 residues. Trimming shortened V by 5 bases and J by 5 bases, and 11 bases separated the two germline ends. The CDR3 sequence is CASRQETHNEQFF. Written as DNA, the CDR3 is TGCGCCAGCAGGCAAGAAACCCACAATGAGCAGTTCTTC.